A single sample is the source of the 13 T cell receptor beta chains below, sequenced in a study of blood T cell repertoires in COVID-19. Only in-frame clones appear in the TCRdb table, and some are missing; sequencing was by immunoSEQ multiplex PCR. The sample yields around 100,000 clones, around nine tenths seen once. Sequencing was done on a sample of peripheral blood. These TCRs come from a human donor in a cohort sampled during active COVID-19.

On this clone itself: A read error may explain this, as a much larger clone is one base away. Other DNA sequences in this sample translate to the same CDR3. The V and J genes are TRBV9 and TRBJ1-2, with D perhaps TRBD1 (6 bases). Between the trimmed V and J ends, which lost 2 bases and 1 base, there was a span of 6 bases. There are 13 residues in the CDR3. CDR1 and CDR2 from the germline V gene are SGDLS and YYNGEE. CDR3 in DNA: TGTGCCAGCAGCGTGGACAGTAACTATGGCTACACCTTC. As protein: CASSVDSNYGYTF.

This CDR3 reads CATSRDIGRSYNEQFF. CDR3 bases: TGTGCCACCAGCAGAGATATCGGGAGATCCTACAATGAGCAGTTCTTC. J is TRBJ2-1 and V is TRBV15; a possible D gene is TRBD2 (6 bases). The germline V and J ends were trimmed by 0 bases and 1 base, with 10 bases remaining between them. The CDR3 loop spans 16 amino acids. Germline-derived CDR1 and CDR2 are LNHNV and YYDKDF (reference sequence).

The CDR3 protein is CASSSQPGQGYEQYF. In nucleotides, the CDR3 is TGTGCCAGCAGTTCTCAACCGGGACAGGGCTACGAGCAGTACTTC. The rearrangement uses TRBV28 and TRBJ2-7; 9 bases are a match to TRBD1. V lost 4 bases to trimming and J lost 3 bases; unmatched junction nucleotides: 7. This CDR3 region has 15 residues. CDR1 is MDHEN, CDR2 SYDVKM, per germline.

V is TRBV7-9 and J is TRBJ1-1; 10 bases line up with TRBD1. The germline CDR1 and CDR2 sequences are SEHNR and FQNEAQ (reference sequence). The CDR3 is 14 residues long. The ends lost 4 bases at V and 5 bases at J; junction bases unmatched: 4. CDR3 sequence: CASSSDRGQTEAFF. The CDR3, as DNA: TGTGCCAGCAGCTCCGACAGGGGGCAAACTGAAGCTTTCTTT.

This chain joins TRBV2 and TRBJ2-1; TRBD2 matches 14 bases. Trimming cost V 5 bases and J 8 bases; bases outside gene matches: 5. Germline V gives CDR1 SNHLY, CDR2 FYNNEI. The CDR3 runs 15 residues. In nucleotides, the CDR3 is TGTGCCAGCAGTCTGACTAGCGGGGGGGCCGATGAGCAGTTCTTC. Translation: CASSLTSGGADEQFF.

The J gene is TRBJ2-1, the V gene TRBV5-8; D possibly corresponds to TRBD2 (6 bases). Germline V lookup: CDR1 SGHTS, CDR2 YDEGEE. Trimming took 4 bases from V and 0 from J, leaving 14 bases between them. The CDR3 has 16 amino acids. Here the CDR3 DNA reads TGTGCCAGCAGCGCGGCGGGGCCTAGCTCCTACAATGAGCAGTTCTTC. Translation: CASSAAGPSSYNEQFF.

The chain uses TRBV13 and TRBJ2-7, with 13 bases identical to TRBD2. Germline CDR1 PRHDT, CDR2 FYEKMQ (reference sequence). V gave up 2 bases and J gave up 0 bases; unmatched junction bases: 13. The CDR3 loop spans 20 amino acids. The CDR3, as DNA: TGTGCCAGCAGCTTAATAGGGAGGACTAGCGGGAGTAGGAGCTCCTACGAGCAGTACTTC. Encoded protein: CASSLIGRTSGSRSSYEQYF.

This rearrangement joins TRBV28 to TRBJ2-5, with 10 positions matching TRBD1. The V gene end was trimmed by 6 bases and the J gene end by 0 bases; junction bases not matched to a gene: 4. The CDR3 length is 15 residues. Germline CDR1 reads MDHEN; CDR2 reads SYDVKM. In DNA, the CDR3 is TGTGCCAGCAGAATGGGACAGGGGAACCAAGAGACCCAGTACTTC. Translating it yields CASRMGQGNQETQYF. Supplemented by reference TRBV28 and TRBJ2-5, the full variable domain reads DVKVTQSSRYLVKRTGEKVFLECVQDMDHENMFWYRQDPGLGLRLIYFSYDVKMKEKGDIPEGYSVSREKKERFSLILESASTNQTSMYLCASRMGQGNQETQYFGPGTRLLVL.

J is TRBJ2-5 and V is TRBV19; 7 nucleotides match TRBD1. The V segment lost 2 bases and the J segment 0 bases; nucleotides outside the gene matches: 6. The CDR3 contains 16 residues. Germline CDR1 LNHDA, CDR2 SQIVND (reference sequence). CDR3 DNA sequence: TGTGCCAGTAGTATAAAAACAGGGGCGAACCAAGAGACCCAGTACTTC. Residues: CASSIKTGANQETQYF.

The rearrangement links TRBV5-8 to TRBJ2-7; 7 positions agree with TRBD2. The J segment lost 0 bases and the V segment lost 0 bases, leaving 6 bases of the junction unmatched. Germline V CDR1 and CDR2: SGHTS, YDEGEE. The CDR3 loop spans 16 amino acids. The CDR3 DNA reads as TGTGCCAGCAGCTTGGCCGGGGAGGGCAGCTCCTACGAGCAGTACTTC. It codes for CASSLAGEGSSYEQYF.

The rearrangement uses TRBV12-5 and TRBJ2-1; TRBD1 aligns across 7 bases. CDR1 LGHNT and CDR2 FRNRAP come from the germline V gene. J gave up 8 bases and V 4 bases, and 11 bases lay outside the gene matches. This CDR3 region has 15 residues. The CDR3 region is CASGSPWDRIDEQFF. Written as DNA, the CDR3 is TGTGCTAGTGGTTCCCCTTGGGACAGAATTGATGAGCAGTTCTTC.

This clone is a singleton in its sample. The chain is built from TRBV28 and TRBJ1-1; D is perhaps TRBD1 (5 bases). The CDR3 contains 14 residues. Trimming removed 3 bases from V and 2 bases from J, with 10 bases in between. Germline CDR1 reads MDHEN; CDR2 reads SYDVKM. CDR3 amino acids: CASSFGGVNTEAFF. In DNA, the CDR3 is TGTGCCAGCAGTTTTGGAGGGGTAAACACTGAAGCTTTCTTT. Variable domain in full (rest from reference TRBV28 and TRBJ1-1): DVKVTQSSRYLVKRTGEKVFLECVQDMDHENMFWYRQDPGLGLRLIYFSYDVKMKEKGDIPEGYSVSREKKERFSLILESASTNQTSMYLCASSFGGVNTEAFFGQGTRLTVV.

The chain has TRBV28 and TRBJ2-5; no reliable D call. From germline, CDR1 is MDHEN and CDR2 SYDVKM. This CDR3 contains 14 residues. The V end was cut by 6 bases, the J end by 0 bases, with 11 bases between. The CDR3 nucleotides read TGTGCCAGCAGGATACAGAATTACCAAGAGACCCAGTACTTC. Encoded protein: CASRIQNYQETQYF. Full variable domain (rest looked up from reference TRBV28 and TRBJ2-5): DVKVTQSSRYLVKRTGEKVFLECVQDMDHENMFWYRQDPGLGLRLIYFSYDVKMKEKGDIPEGYSVSREKKERFSLILESASTNQTSMYLCASRIQNYQETQYFGPGTRLLVL.